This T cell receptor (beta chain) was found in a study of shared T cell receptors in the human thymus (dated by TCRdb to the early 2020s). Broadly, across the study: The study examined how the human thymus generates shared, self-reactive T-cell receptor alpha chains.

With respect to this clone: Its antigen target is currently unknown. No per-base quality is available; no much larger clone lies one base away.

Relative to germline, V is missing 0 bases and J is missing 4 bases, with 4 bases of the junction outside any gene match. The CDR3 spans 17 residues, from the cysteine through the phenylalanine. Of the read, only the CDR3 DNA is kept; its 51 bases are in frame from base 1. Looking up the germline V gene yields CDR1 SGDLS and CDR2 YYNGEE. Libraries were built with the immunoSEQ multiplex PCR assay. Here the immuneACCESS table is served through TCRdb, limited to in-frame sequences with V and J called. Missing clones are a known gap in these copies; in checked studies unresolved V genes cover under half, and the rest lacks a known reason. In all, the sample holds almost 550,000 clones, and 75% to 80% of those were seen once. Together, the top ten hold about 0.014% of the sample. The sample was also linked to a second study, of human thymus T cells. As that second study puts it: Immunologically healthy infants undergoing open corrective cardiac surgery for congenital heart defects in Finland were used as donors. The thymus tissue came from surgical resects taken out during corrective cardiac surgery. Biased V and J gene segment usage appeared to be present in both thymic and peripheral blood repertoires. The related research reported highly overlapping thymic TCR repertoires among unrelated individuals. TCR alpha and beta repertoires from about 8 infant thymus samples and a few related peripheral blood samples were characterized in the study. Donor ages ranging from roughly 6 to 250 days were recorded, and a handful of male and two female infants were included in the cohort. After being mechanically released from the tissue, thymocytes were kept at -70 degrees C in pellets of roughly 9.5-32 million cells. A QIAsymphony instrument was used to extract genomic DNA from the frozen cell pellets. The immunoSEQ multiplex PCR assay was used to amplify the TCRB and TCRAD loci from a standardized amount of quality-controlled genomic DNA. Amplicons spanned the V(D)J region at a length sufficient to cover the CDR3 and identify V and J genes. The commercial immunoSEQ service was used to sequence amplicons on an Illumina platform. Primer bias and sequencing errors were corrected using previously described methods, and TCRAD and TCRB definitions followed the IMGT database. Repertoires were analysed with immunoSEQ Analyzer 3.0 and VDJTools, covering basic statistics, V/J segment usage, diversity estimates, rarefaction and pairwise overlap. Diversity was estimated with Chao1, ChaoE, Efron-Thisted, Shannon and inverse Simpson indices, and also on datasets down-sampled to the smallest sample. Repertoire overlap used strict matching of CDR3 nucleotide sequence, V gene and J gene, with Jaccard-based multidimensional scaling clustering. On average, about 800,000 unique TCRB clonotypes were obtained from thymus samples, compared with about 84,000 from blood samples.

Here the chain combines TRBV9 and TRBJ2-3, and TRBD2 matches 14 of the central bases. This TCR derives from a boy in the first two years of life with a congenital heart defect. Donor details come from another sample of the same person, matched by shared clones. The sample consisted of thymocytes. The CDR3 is CASSVGGLAGVADTQYF. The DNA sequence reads TGTGCCAGCAGCGTAGGGGGACTAGCGGGAGTGGCAGATACGCAGTATTTT.